This T cell receptor beta chain came from a study of regulatory T cells in long-lasting Graves disease. Stated time point: newly diagnosed GD, antithyroid drugs for less than 3 months. Scientists built the TCR library using RNA that was extracted from PBMCs. Researchers made TCR beta libraries by using iRepertoire HTBI primers and running Arm-PCR on CDR3 regions. MiXCR was run by TCRdb on the multiplex PCR reads, yielding one entry per CDR3 protein. The profile covers roughly 520,000 distinct CDR3 sequences, with 12% appearing a single time and about 8.3% taken by the ten largest. Germline V gene lookup returns CDR1 SGDLS and CDR2 YYNGEE. After removal of 3 bases from V and 0 bases from J, the junction contained 12 bases not matched to a gene. The CDR3 has 19 amino acids. This sample also belongs to another study, concerning T cells in Graves' hyperthyroidism and ophthalmopathy. That paper adds: Newly diagnosed hyperthyroidism patients aged 18 to 65 years had disease lasting under 2 months. Ophthalmopathy was separated from stable hyperthyroidism by a 13 V-J model.

Sequences were derived from peripheral blood mononuclear cells (PBMCs), sampled at new diagnosis, from a patient treated with antithyroid drugs. The chain joins TRBV9 to TRBJ2-6; the match to TRBD2 covers 7 bases. This clonotype was sampled from a woman under 40 with Graves disease. CDR3 in DNA: TGTGCCAGCAGCGAGCCAGAGCGGGGAATGGCCTCTGGGGCCAACGTCCTGACTTTC. This encodes CASSEPERGMASGANVLTF.